This T cell receptor (beta chain) was sequenced during a study of beta chain features in type 1 diabetes. Notes on the study in general: Over-representation of high TCR-expressing cells was a possible consequence of cDNA sequencing. In patients and controls equally, PCR might favor templates that are shorter. Resolution of whether HLA type affects TCRB rearrangement was not achieved here.

Using CD45RO/CCR7/CD25/CD127/CD95/CD27, CD4+ naive, central memory, regulatory and stem cell-like memory cells were sorted. For this clone: Antigen unknown.

Sequencing targeted expressed TCRB transcripts, as all isolated RNA had been reverse transcribed. The protocol was immunoSEQ multiplex PCR, while the TCRdb copy is restricted to in-frame clones and leaves out a portion. Of roughly 610,000 clones in the sample, about 16% are singletons; the top ten hold about 0.097%. The sequenced sample consisted of naive CD4+ T cells from blood. This clonotype originated in a man between 18 and 35 years old in good health.

The CDR3 protein is CASSQVFQGEAFF. In nucleotides, the CDR3 is TGTGCCAGCAGCCAAGTCTTTCAGGGGGAAGCTTTCTTT. The chain couples TRBV14 to TRBJ1-1; a possible D gene is TRBD1 (6 bases). This CDR3 has 13 residues. Between the trimmed V and J ends, which lost 1 base and 8 bases, there was a span of 11 bases. Germline CDR1 and CDR2: SGHDN and FVKESK.